Shown below are 22 T cell receptor beta chains from a single sample sequenced in a study of T-cell reconstitution after alpha-beta-depleted transplantation in children. It was with unique molecular identifiers that the TCRbeta library was prepared. TCRdb reprocessed the PCR reads with MiXCR, giving one entry per CDR3 protein. The sample carries about 460,000 distinct CDR3 sequences, about 10% recorded once. The material was PBMCs, obtained before TCRalphabeta/CD19-depleted stem cell transplant. Receptor source: a child under 10 years old with inherited bone marrow failure, due to receive a stem cell transplant.

This clonotype was seen more than once but under ten times. The V call is TRBV27, the J call TRBJ2-3; 10 bases map to TRBD2. Trimming took 5 bases from V and 6 from J; bases not matched to a gene: 11. This CDR3 spans 16 amino acids. The germline V gene encodes CDR1 MNHEY and CDR2 SMNVEV (reference sequence). CDR3 protein: CASSPWASGSADTQYF. Here the CDR3 DNA reads TGTGCCAGCAGTCCCTGGGCTAGCGGGAGTGCGGATACGCAGTATTTT.

Ten or more counts support this clonotype. V and J are TRBV20-1 and TRBJ2-7; tentative D call: TRBD1 (5 bases). The germline V gene has CDR1 DFQATT and CDR2 SNEGSKA (reference sequence). This CDR3 region has 16 residues. The V end was cut by 5 bases, the J end by 1 base, with 21 bases between. The CDR3, as DNA: TGCAGTGCTCTCGATAGACAGACCTCCTTGTCCTACGAGCAGTACTTC. Translated: CSALDRQTSLSYEQYF.

This clonotype was seen many times. This chain links TRBV20-1 with TRBJ1-1, with TRBD1 identical over 8 bases. The CDR3 totals 14 residues. Germline V CDR1 and CDR2: DFQATT, SNEGSKA (reference sequence). The junction had 7 bases not matched to a gene; V was cut back by 4 bases and J by 3 bases. The CDR3 DNA follows: TGCAGTGCTATCACGGACAGGGAGCACACTGAAGCTTTCTTT. Translated: CSAITDREHTEAFF.

This clonotype has at least ten counts. The chain has TRBV5-6 and TRBJ1-5, with D possibly TRBD1 on 5 matching bases. CDR3 size: 15 residues. V lost 4 bases and J lost 0, with 11 bases in between. Per germline, CDR1 SGHDT and CDR2 YYEEEE. CDR3: CASSTTVTSNQPQHF. The CDR3 coding sequence is TGTGCCAGCAGCACGACAGTTACTAGCAATCAGCCCCAGCATTTT.

This clonotype was picked up many times. This chain links TRBV10-3 with TRBJ2-7, with a tentative D call TRBD2 (5 bases). Trimming left V 0 bases short and J 3 bases short, with 12 bases between. CDR1 and CDR2 from the germline V gene are ENHRY and SYGVKD. CDR3 length: 15 amino acids. CDR3 in DNA: TGTGCCATCAGTGAGTCCCTGGACGGGAACTACGAGCAGTACTTC. This encodes CAISESLDGNYEQYF.

This clonotype turned up a few times. The chain recombines TRBV5-5 with TRBJ1-1; possible D gene TRBD1, 6 bases. V dropped 2 bases and J dropped 11 bases, with 10 bases sitting between them. The length of the CDR3 is 11 residues. Germline values: CDR1 SGHKS, CDR2 YYEKEE (reference sequence). The CDR3: CASSFQGLAFF. The CDR3 nucleotides are TGTGCCAGCAGCTTTCAGGGGCTTGCTTTCTTT.

The sample holds many counts of this clonotype. V is TRBV20-1 and J is TRBJ1-6; a weak D match, TRBD1 (6 bases). The CDR3 is 13 residues long. Trimming stripped 1 base from V and 8 bases from J, with 9 bases between. Germline V gives CDR1 DFQATT, CDR2 SNEGSKA (reference sequence). The CDR3 DNA reads TGCAGTGCTAGAGTGAACAGGGATTCACCCCTCCACTTT. As protein: CSARVNRDSPLHF.

This chain connects TRBV20-1 to TRBJ1-6; unclear D gene. Trimming pared 0 bases from V and 8 bases from J, leaving 20 bases between. Germline loops: CDR1 DFQATT, CDR2 SNEGSKA (reference sequence). CDR3 length: 17 residues. In DNA, the CDR3 is TGCAGTGCTAGAGATGCGGGGAGGGCGAGTAACGATTCACCCCTCCACTTT. Translated, it gives CSARDAGRASNDSPLHF.

This rearrangement joins TRBV7-8 to TRBJ1-5, with D possibly matching TRBD1 (5 bases). CDR1 and CDR2 (germline): SGHVS, FQNEAQ. V was shortened by 3 bases and J by 4 bases, with 13 bases between the two germline ends. The CDR3 covers 15 residues. The DNA of the CDR3 is TGTGCCAGCAGCTTCGAGGGGTCGGGGAATCAGCCCCAGCATTTT. Amino acid sequence: CASSFEGSGNQPQHF.

The table lists this clonotype with many counts. CDR3 coding DNA: TGTGCCAGCAGCTTGGGGGGATCCCCCACTGAAGCTTTCTTT. It is translated as CASSLGGSPTEAFF. The rearrangement links TRBV5-6 to TRBJ1-1, with D unresolved. Trimming pared 0 bases from V and 4 bases from J, leaving 10 bases between. CDR3 size: 14 residues. From germline, CDR1 is SGHDT and CDR2 YYEEEE.

The chain recombines TRBV29-1 with TRBJ1-1; D perhaps matches TRBD1 (6 bases). CDR3 length: 12 residues. V lost 7 bases to trimming and J lost 1 base, with 10 bases between them. Germline V lookup: CDR1 SQVTM, CDR2 ANQGSEA. This chain's CDR3 is CSAGQPNTEAFF. The DNA of the CDR3 is TGCAGCGCAGGACAGCCGAACACTGAAGCTTTCTTT.

This clonotype showed up many times. V and J are TRBV11-1 and TRBJ2-1; 11 positions match TRBD2. Per the germline V gene, CDR1 is SGHAT and CDR2 is FQDESV (reference sequence). This CDR3 comprises 21 residues. V dropped 2 bases and J dropped 0; count of bases not matched to a gene: 15. The CDR3 loop reads CASSLPLAGGGYPGSYNEQFF. The DNA for the CDR3 is TGTGCCAGCAGCTTACCCCTAGCGGGAGGCGGGTATCCAGGCTCCTACAATGAGCAGTTCTTC.

This clonotype showed up just a few times. This chain joins TRBV12-3 or TRBV12-4 and TRBJ2-2; 9 positions agree with TRBD1. The CDR3 covers 15 residues. V shed 0 bases, J shed 7 bases, and the junction held 3 bases outside the gene matches. The CDR3 loop reads CASSLATGGFGELFF. Written as DNA, the CDR3 is TGTGCCAGCAGTTTAGCGACAGGGGGTTTCGGGGAGCTGTTTTTT.

This clonotype appeared many times. The CDR3 loop is CSAPRANTEAFF. CDR3 nucleotides: TGCAGTGCTCCCAGGGCGAACACTGAAGCTTTCTTT. The chain joins TRBV20-1 to TRBJ1-1, with D tentatively TRBD1 (5 bases). Germline CDR1 and CDR2: DFQATT and SNEGSKA (reference sequence). Trimming removed 5 bases from V and 1 base from J, with 8 bases in between. The CDR3 is made up of 12 amino acids.

This clonotype was seen a handful of times. The gene calls are TRBV20-1 and TRBJ2-1; TRBD2 might be the D (5 bases). Trimming removed 2 bases at V and 6 bases at J, with 14 bases between. The CDR3 covers 14 residues. CDR1 is DFQATT and CDR2 is SNEGSKA in the germline V gene (reference sequence). CDR3: CSARLASQVNEQFF. For the CDR3, the DNA is TGCAGTGCTAGACTAGCTTCCCAGGTCAATGAGCAGTTCTTC.

This clonotype was detected many times. The rearrangement uses TRBV7-2 and TRBJ2-1; tentatively, D is TRBD2 (6 bases). The CDR3 is made up of 15 amino acids. V lost 5 bases, J lost 8 bases, and 19 bases lay in between. Germline CDR1 reads SGHTA; CDR2 reads FQGNSA. The CDR3 sequence is CASSLWTTQIDEQFF. The CDR3, as DNA: TGTGCCAGCAGCCTTTGGACTACGCAAATCGATGAGCAGTTCTTC.

This chain joins TRBV13 and TRBJ2-7, with D unresolved. V was trimmed by 5 bases and J by 3 bases, leaving 11 bases between them. This CDR3 is built from 13 residues. Looked up from germline, CDR1 is PRHDT and CDR2 is FYEKMQ (reference sequence). The CDR3 nucleotides are TGTGCCAGCAGCCCATGCCCCGACTACGAGCAGTACTTC. Protein: CASSPCPDYEQYF.

This chain links TRBV5-1 with TRBJ2-7; either TRBD1 or TRBD2 may fit D (5 bases each). V lost 2 bases and J 0 bases, leaving 12 bases between the germline ends. This CDR3 has 15 amino acids. The germline CDR1 and CDR2 sequences are SGHRS and YFSETQ. CDR3 loop: CASSFQAGSSYEQYF. The CDR3 DNA reads as TGCGCCAGCAGCTTCCAAGCAGGGAGCTCCTACGAGCAGTACTTC. The whole variable domain, remainder taken from reference TRBV5-1 and TRBJ2-7, is KAGVTQTPRYLIKTRGQQVTLSCSPISGHRSVSWYQQTPGQGLQFLFEYFSETQRNKGNFPGRFSGRQFSNSRSEMNVSTLELGDSALYLCASSFQAGSSYEQYFGPGTRLTVT.

The table lists this clonotype with many counts. This rearrangement joins TRBV10-2 to TRBJ2-5; 8 bases line up with TRBD1. The CDR3 covers 15 residues. Trimming cost V 3 bases and J 2 bases; bases outside gene matches: 5. Germline-derived CDR1 and CDR2 are WSHSY and SAAADI. CDR3 sequence reads: CASSDIQGGQETQYF. The CDR3 coding sequence is TGCGCCAGCAGTGACATACAGGGGGGACAAGAGACCCAGTACTTC.

This clonotype was found many times. The chain recombines TRBV5-1 with TRBJ2-7; TRBD1 agrees at 7 bases. The germline CDR1 and CDR2 sequences are SGHRS and YFSETQ. The V and J ends lost 4 bases and 3 bases, in that order; junction bases with no gene match: 7. This CDR3 spans 14 amino acids. DNA for the CDR3: TGCGCCAGCAGCGTAGGGACAGATATCTACGAGCAGTACTTC. Amino acid sequence: CASSVGTDIYEQYF. The full variable domain, with the rest looked up from reference TRBV5-1 and TRBJ2-7, is KAGVTQTPRYLIKTRGQQVTLSCSPISGHRSVSWYQQTPGQGLQFLFEYFSETQRNKGNFPGRFSGRQFSNSRSEMNVSTLELGDSALYLCASSVGTDIYEQYFGPGTRLTVT.

This clonotype was detected many times. J is TRBJ2-2 and V is TRBV5-1; 10 bases are shared with TRBD1. J gave up 2 bases and V 4 bases, and 5 bases lay outside the gene matches. The CDR3 totals 16 residues. Per germline, CDR1 SGHRS and CDR2 YFSETQ. Here the CDR3 reads CASSRDRGLNTGELFF. The CDR3 DNA sequence: TGCGCCAGCAGCAGGGACAGGGGTTTAAACACCGGGGAGCTGTTTTTT.

This clonotype was seen repeatedly, ten times or more. The V and J genes are TRBV20-1 and TRBJ2-3, with 7 bases identical to TRBD2. CDR3 size: 15 residues. Germline values: CDR1 DFQATT, CDR2 SNEGSKA (reference sequence). The trim removed 3 bases at V and 4 bases at J, leaving 10 bases unmatched. The CDR3 region has the DNA TGCAGTGCTAGTCGAGGGAGGGCCGATTCAGATACGCAGTATTTT. Its protein is CSASRGRADSDTQYF.